The T cell receptor (beta chain) described here comes from a study of neurological immune-mediated disorders. Germline CDR1 and CDR2: SGHTA and FQGNSA. Deletions cut 5 bases from V and 11 bases from J, with 19 bases between. This CDR3 has 14 residues. Synthesis of cDNA was carried out by template-switch 5'RACE. The reaction used 10-nucleotide random UMIs. TCRdb ran MiXCR on the 5' RACE reads and lists one entry per CDR3 protein. The sample yields some 27,000 distinct CDR3 sequences, less than 25% seen once. This clonotype has more than one count but fewer than ten. Sequencing was performed on CD4+ T cells from blood. The V and J genes are TRBV7-2 and TRBJ1-5; the D gene is possibly TRBD1 (6 bases). The sequence was obtained from a man in his fifties with HTLV-1-associated myelopathy (HAM/TSP). The CDR3, as DNA: TGTGCCAGCAGCATGAGCGGGGGGGGCGCAGCCCAGCATTTT. This gives the protein CASSMSGGGAAQHF.